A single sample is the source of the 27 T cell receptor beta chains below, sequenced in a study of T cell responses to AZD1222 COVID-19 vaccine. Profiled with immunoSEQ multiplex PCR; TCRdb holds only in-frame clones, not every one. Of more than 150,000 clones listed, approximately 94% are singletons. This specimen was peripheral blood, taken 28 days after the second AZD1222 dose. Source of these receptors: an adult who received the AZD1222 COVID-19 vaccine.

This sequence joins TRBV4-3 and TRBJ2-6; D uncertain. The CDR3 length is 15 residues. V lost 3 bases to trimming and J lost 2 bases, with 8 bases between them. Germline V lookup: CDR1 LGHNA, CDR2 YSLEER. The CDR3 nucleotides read TGCGCCAGCAGCCAGGTTGGGGCTGGGGCCAACGTCCTGACTTTC. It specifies CASSQVGAGANVLTF.

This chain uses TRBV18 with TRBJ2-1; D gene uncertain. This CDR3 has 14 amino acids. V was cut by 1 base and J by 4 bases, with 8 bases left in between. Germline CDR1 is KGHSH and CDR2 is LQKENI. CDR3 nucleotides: TGTGCCAGCTCACCACTCGCCGAATACAATGAGCAGTTCTTC. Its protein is CASSPLAEYNEQFF.

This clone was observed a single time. Written as DNA, the CDR3 is TGTGCCAGCAGCTTAGCGATTAGACAGGGGGCATCTGGCGACACTGAAGCTTTCTTT. This encodes CASSLAIRQGASGDTEAFF. This chain uses TRBV7-9 with TRBJ1-1; 10 bases match TRBD1. J lost 3 bases, V lost 0 bases, and 13 bases had no gene match. The CDR3 sequence is 19 residues long. Germline-derived CDR1 and CDR2 are SEHNR and FQNEAQ (reference sequence).

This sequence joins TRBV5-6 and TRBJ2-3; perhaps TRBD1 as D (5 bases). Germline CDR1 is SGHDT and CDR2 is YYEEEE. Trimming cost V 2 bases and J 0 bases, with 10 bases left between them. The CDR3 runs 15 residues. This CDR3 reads CASSFWGSSTDTQYF. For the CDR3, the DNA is TGTGCCAGCAGCTTCTGGGGCTCTAGCACAGATACGCAGTATTTT.

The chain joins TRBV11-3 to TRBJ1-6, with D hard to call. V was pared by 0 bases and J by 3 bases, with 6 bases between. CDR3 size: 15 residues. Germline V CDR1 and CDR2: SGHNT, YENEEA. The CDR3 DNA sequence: TGTGCCAGCAGCTTAGATGGTTACTATAATTCACCCCTCCACTTT. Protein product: CASSLDGYYNSPLHF.

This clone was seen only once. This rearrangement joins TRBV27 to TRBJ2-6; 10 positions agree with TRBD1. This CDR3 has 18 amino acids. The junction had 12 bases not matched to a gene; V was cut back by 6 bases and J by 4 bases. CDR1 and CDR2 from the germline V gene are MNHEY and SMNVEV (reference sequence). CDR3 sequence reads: CASSLRGTGADGANVLTF. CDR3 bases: TGTGCCAGCAGCCTCCGAGGGACAGGGGCGGACGGGGCCAACGTCCTGACTTTC.

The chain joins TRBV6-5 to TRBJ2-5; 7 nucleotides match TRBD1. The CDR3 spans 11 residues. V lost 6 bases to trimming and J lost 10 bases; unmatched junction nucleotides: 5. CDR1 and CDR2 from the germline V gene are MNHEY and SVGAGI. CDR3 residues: CASRATGDQYF. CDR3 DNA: TGTGCCAGCAGGGCCACAGGGGACCAGTACTTC.

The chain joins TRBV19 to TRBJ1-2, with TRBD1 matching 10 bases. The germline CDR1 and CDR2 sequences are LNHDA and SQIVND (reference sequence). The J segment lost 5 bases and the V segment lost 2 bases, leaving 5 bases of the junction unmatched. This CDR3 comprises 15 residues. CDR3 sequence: CASSILGQGEYGYTF. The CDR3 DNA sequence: TGTGCCAGTAGTATACTCGGACAGGGGGAGTATGGCTACACCTTC.

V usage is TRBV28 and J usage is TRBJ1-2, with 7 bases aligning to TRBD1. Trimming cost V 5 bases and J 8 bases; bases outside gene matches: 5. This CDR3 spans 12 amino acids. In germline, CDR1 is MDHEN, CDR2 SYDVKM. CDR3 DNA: TGTGCCAGCAGTGACAGGGTGCAGGGCTACACCTTC. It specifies CASSDRVQGYTF.

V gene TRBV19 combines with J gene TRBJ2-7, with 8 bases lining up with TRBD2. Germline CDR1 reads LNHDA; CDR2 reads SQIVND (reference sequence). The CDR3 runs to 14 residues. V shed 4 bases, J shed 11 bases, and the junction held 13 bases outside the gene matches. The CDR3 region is CASSTSGGGYGEYF. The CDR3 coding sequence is TGTGCCAGTAGTACCTCGGGAGGGGGGTACGGGGAGTACTTC. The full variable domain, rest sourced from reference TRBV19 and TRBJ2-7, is DGGITQSPKYLFRKEGQNVTLSCEQNLNHDAMYWYRQDPGQGLRLIYYSQIVNDFQKGDIAEGYSVSREKKESFPLTVTSAQKNPTAFYLCASSTSGGGYGEYFGPGTRLTVT.

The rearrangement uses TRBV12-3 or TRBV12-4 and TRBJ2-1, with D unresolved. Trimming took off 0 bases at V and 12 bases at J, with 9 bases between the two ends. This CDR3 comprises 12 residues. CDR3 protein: CASSLAGFGQFF. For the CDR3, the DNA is TGTGCCAGCAGTTTAGCGGGGTTTGGGCAGTTCTTC.

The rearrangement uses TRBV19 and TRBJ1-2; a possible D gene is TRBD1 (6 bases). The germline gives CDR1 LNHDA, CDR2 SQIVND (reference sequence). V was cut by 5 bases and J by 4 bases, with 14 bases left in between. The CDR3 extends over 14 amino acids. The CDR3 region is CASSPGGSGYGYTF. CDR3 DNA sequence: TGTGCCAGTAGTCCGGGGGGCTCTGGCTATGGCTACACCTTC.

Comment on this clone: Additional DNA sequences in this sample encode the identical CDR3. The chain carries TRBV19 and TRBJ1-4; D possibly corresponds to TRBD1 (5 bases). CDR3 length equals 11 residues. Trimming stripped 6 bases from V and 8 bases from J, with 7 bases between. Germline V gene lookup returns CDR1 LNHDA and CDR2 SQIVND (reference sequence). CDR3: CASRGGEKLFF. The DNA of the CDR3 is TGTGCCAGTAGGGGGGGGGAAAAACTGTTTTTT.

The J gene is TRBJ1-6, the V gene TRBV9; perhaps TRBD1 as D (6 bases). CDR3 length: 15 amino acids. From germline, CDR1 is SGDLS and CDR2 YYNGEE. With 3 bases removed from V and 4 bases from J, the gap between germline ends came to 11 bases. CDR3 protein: CASSAPGQYNSPLHF. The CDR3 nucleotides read TGTGCCAGCAGCGCCCCAGGACAGTATAATTCACCCCTCCACTTT.

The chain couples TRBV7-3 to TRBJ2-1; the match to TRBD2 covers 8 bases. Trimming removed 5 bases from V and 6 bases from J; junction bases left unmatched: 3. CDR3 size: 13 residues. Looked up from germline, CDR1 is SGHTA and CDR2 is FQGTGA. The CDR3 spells CASSPGTSNEQFF. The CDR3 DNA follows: TGTGCCAGCAGCCCCGGGACTAGCAATGAGCAGTTCTTC.

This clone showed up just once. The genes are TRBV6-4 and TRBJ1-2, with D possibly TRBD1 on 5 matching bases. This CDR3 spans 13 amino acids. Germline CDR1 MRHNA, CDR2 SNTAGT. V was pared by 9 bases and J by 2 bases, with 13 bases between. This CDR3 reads CASSRGLNYGYTF. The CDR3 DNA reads TGTGCCAGTTCTCGGGGCCTGAACTATGGCTACACCTTC.

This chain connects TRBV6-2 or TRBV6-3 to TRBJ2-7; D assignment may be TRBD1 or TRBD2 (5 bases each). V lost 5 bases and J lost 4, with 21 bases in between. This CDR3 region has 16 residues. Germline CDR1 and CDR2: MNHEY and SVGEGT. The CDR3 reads CASSPTPGTAEYEQYF. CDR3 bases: TGTGCCAGCAGTCCCACACCCGGGACGGCAGAATACGAGCAGTACTTC.

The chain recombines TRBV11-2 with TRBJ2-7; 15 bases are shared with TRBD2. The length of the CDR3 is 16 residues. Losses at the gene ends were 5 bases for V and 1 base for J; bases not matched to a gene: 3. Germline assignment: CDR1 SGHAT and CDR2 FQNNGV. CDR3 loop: CASSPGLAGGSYEQYF. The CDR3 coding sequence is TGTGCCAGCAGCCCGGGACTAGCGGGAGGTTCCTACGAGCAGTACTTC.

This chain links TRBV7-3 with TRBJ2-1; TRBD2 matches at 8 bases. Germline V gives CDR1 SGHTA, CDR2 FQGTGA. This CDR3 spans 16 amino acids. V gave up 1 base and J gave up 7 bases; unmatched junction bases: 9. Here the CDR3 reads CASSLISGGVGNEQFF. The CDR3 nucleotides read TGTGCCAGCAGCTTAATTTCCGGGGGGGTTGGTAATGAGCAGTTCTTC.

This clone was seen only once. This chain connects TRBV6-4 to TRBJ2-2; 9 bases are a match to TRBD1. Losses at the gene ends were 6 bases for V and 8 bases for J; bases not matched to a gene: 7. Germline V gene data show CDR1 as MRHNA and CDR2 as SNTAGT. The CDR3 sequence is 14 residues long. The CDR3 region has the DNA TGTGCCAGCAGGAGACAGGGGGTCGCGGGGGAGCTGTTTTTT. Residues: CASRRQGVAGELFF.

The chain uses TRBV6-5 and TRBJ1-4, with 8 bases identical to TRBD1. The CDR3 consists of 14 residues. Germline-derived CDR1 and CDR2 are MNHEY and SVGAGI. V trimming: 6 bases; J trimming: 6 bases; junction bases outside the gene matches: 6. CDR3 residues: CASSPGGEDEKLFF. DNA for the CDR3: TGTGCCAGCAGCCCAGGGGGCGAGGATGAAAAACTGTTTTTT.

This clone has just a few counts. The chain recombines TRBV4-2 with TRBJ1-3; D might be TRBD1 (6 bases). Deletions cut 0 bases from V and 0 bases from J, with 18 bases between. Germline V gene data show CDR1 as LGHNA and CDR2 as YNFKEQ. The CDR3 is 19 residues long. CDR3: CASSQDPNLRGSSGNTIYF. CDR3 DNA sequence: TGTGCCAGCAGCCAAGATCCCAACTTGAGGGGGAGCTCTGGAAACACCATATATTTT.

CDR3 loop: CASSEGQGVSPLHF. CDR3 sequence (DNA): TGCGCCAGCAGTGAGGGACAGGGAGTATCACCCCTCCACTTT. The chain recombines TRBV10-2 with TRBJ1-6; 8 bases match TRBD1. V was pared by 2 bases and J by 10 bases, with 4 bases of the junction left unmatched. The CDR3 sequence is 14 residues long. Germline loops: CDR1 WSHSY, CDR2 SAAADI.

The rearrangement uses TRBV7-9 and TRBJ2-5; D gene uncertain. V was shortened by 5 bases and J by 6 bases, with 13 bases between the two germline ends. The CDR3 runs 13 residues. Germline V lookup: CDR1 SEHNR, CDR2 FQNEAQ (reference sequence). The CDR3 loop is CASSPPSWQTQYF. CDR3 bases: TGTGCCAGCAGCCCCCCCAGTTGGCAGACCCAGTACTTC.

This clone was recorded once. This chain's CDR3 is CASSVTGDHTEAFF. Here the CDR3 DNA reads TGTGCCAGCAGCGTTACGGGGGATCACACTGAAGCTTTCTTT. This sequence joins TRBV9 and TRBJ1-1, with TRBD1 as a possible D gene (5 bases). Germline loops: CDR1 SGDLS, CDR2 YYNGEE. This CDR3 contains 14 residues. With 2 bases removed from V and 3 bases from J, the gap between germline ends came to 11 bases.

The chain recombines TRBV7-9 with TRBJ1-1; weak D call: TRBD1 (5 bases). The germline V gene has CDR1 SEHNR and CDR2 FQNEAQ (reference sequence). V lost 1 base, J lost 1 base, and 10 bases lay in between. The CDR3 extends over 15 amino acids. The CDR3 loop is CASSLVGGANTEAFF. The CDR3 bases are TGTGCCAGCAGCTTAGTCGGGGGTGCGAACACTGAAGCTTTCTTT.

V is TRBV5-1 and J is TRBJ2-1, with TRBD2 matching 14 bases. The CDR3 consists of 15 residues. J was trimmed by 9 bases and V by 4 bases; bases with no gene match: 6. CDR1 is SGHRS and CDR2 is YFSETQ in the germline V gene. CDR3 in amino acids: CASSPGLAGVGEQFF. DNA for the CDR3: TGCGCCAGCAGCCCGGGACTAGCGGGAGTCGGTGAGCAGTTCTTC. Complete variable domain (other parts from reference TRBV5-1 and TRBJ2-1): KAGVTQTPRYLIKTRGQQVTLSCSPISGHRSVSWYQQTPGQGLQFLFEYFSETQRNKGNFPGRFSGRQFSNSRSEMNVSTLELGDSALYLCASSPGLAGVGEQFFGPGTRLTVL.